The source of this T cell receptor beta chain is a study of shared clonotypes between healthy human individuals. Assay execution took place at the deep level. In the sorted-subset replicate PCRs, around 200 ng DNA, some 30,000 T cell genomes, was used. Profiled with immunoSEQ multiplex PCR; TCRdb holds only in-frame clones, not every one. This table holds some 800,000 clones, approximately 92% found once. The length of the CDR3 is 18 residues. V lost 1 base and J 3 bases, leaving 22 bases between the germline ends. CDR1 is MDHEN and CDR2 is SYDVKM in the germline V gene. Regarding this clone: Its antigen is still unknown.

The study's findings and limits: Clonotype sharing among donors, it was expected, would be affected by sequencing depth. Despite large depth, sorted-subset datasets appeared incompletely sequenced.

CD45RO-negative cells were positively selected for CCR7, leaving out terminally differentiated effector memory CD45RA+ cells. The material sequenced was naive CD8+ T cells sorted from blood. The TCR originated in a man aged 25-40 years in good health. The chain recombines TRBV28 with TRBJ2-7; the D call may be TRBD1 or TRBD2 (6 bases each). CDR3 nucleotide sequence: TGTGCCAGCAGTTTATCTGCTTTGGGGGGCTCCCCATTCTACGAGCAGTACTTC. This translates into CASSLSALGGSPFYEQYF.